These 6 T cell receptor beta chains were sequenced from one sample in a study of T cell repertoires in cytomegalovirus infection. TCRdb processed the reads anew with MiXCR; each CDR3 protein has one entry. The sample lists fewer than 850,000 distinct CDR3 sequences; about 28% were seen once. Antigen specificity for these receptors is unknown. Sequences were derived from cultured CD8+ T cells from PBMCs, sampled from culture after CMV antigen stimulation. Receptor source: a human donor in good health (CMV status not recorded). Some clones in this sample may be carry-over from other donors' samples.

The genes are TRBV7-6 and TRBJ2-2, with D perhaps matching TRBD2 (6 bases). Trimming stripped 5 bases from V and 5 bases from J, with 18 bases between. The CDR3 has 16 amino acids. CDR1 is SGHVS, CDR2 FNYEAQ, per germline. CDR3 DNA: TGTGCCAGCAGCCCGGGGGTCCGGGCGCGGACCGGGGAGCTGTTTTTT. Its protein product is CASSPGVRARTGELFF.

The chain links TRBV5-8 to TRBJ2-4, with unresolved D. Looked up from germline, CDR1 is SGHTS and CDR2 is YDEGEE. Between the trimmed V and J ends, which lost 2 bases and 8 bases, there was a span of 11 bases. The CDR3 contains 13 residues. The CDR3 spells CASSLVISYIQYF. As DNA, the CDR3 is TGTGCCAGCAGCTTAGTAATATCGTACATTCAGTACTTC.

This chain joins TRBV24-1 and TRBJ2-1; 8 positions match TRBD1. This CDR3 has 14 amino acids. The V gene end was trimmed by 5 bases and the J gene end by 6 bases; junction bases not matched to a gene: 5. Germline loops: CDR1 KGHDR, CDR2 SFDVKD. The CDR3 region has the DNA TGTGCCACCAGTGCCTTTGGGACAGGCAATGAGCAGTTCTTC. Encoded protein: CATSAFGTGNEQFF.

This clonotype has a handful of counts. The V call is TRBV7-9, the J call TRBJ1-2; 7 nucleotides agree with TRBD1. In germline, CDR1 is SEHNR, CDR2 FQNEAQ (reference sequence). The CDR3 length is 13 residues. V gave up 5 bases and J gave up 4 bases; unmatched junction bases: 4. CDR3 sequence (DNA): TGTGCCAGCAGCACAGGGGTTGGCTATGGCTACACCTTC. It encodes CASSTGVGYGYTF.

The chain couples TRBV6-5 to TRBJ1-1; TRBD1 might be the D (6 bases). Germline V gene sequence: CDR1 MNHEY, CDR2 SVGAGI. The V gene lost 2 bases and the J gene lost 11 bases, with 15 bases spanning the gap. The CDR3 covers 13 residues. The chain's CDR3 is CASSYVDRSWAFF. The CDR3 region has the DNA TGTGCCAGCAGTTACGTCGACAGGTCCTGGGCTTTCTTT.

This clonotype was recorded a few times. The junction shows a germline mismatch at one end, possibly a read error. The rearrangement uses TRBV5-3 and TRBJ1-2; 10 bases map to TRBD1. TRBV5-3 is known as an ORF, though its function is uncertain. The CDR3 length is 14 residues. The CDR3 sequence is CASSLEGTGDGYTF. The CDR3 coding sequence is TGTGCCAGCAGCTTGGAAGGGACAGGGGATGGCTACACCTTC.